These T cell receptor beta chains were read from a single sample in a study of cytomegalovirus exposure and HLA in healthy donors. Assay: immunoSEQ multiplex PCR; the TCRdb copy retains only in-frame clones and omits some. The sample yields 180,000 or so clones, around four fifths seen once. Sequenced input: PBMCs. These receptors were obtained from a woman aged 30 to 39 in good health and CMV-seronegative. The CDR3 runs from the conserved cysteine through the conserved F or W. Fields, in order: clone size, J gene, V gene, D gene, CDR3 DNA, CDR3 protein. D genes are given only for firm matches. Clone size is stated in some rows and not others, as once, few, many or a class when expanded.

. TRBJ1-2 TRBV6-1 . TGTGCCAGCACTCCCCTCCGGAGTGGCTATGGCTACACCTTC CASTPLRSGYGYTF
. TRBJ2-3 TRBV9 . TGTGCCAGCAGCGTAGCCCAGGGTACAGATACGCAGTATTTT CASSVAQGTDTQYF
. TRBJ1-6 TRBV6-6 . TGTGCCTCCTATTCCGGAGGTTCACCCCTCCACTTT CASYSGGSPLHF
. TRBJ2-7 TRBV15 . TGTGCCACCAGCAGAGATCCCCCTGGCAGCTCCTACGAGCAGTACTTC CATSRDPPGSSYEQYF
once TRBJ2-7 TRBV9 . TGTGCCAGCAGCGTAGGGGGCCCCGCGGGGGAGCAGTACTTC CASSVGGPAGEQYF
few TRBJ1-1 TRBV7-2 . TGTGCCAGCAGCTCGACTCGGGGGAACACTGAAGCTTTCTTT CASSSTRGNTEAFF
. TRBJ2-5 TRBV6-1 TRBD2 TGTGCCAGCAGTGAGTCAGCGGGGGGCCAAGAGACCCAGTACTTC CASSESAGGQETQYF
. TRBJ1-2 TRBV9 . TGTGCCAGCAGCTTGGTACAGGGCCAGGGGTATGGCTACACCTTC CASSLVQGQGYGYTF
once TRBJ1-4 TRBV2 . TGTGCCAGCAGTGCAGGTCCCTACCTTAATAAAAAACTGTTTTTT CASSAGPYLNKKLFF
. TRBJ1-1 TRBV7-3 . TGTGCCAGCAGCCTTGGGGGAGACAGGTTGAACACTGAAGCTTTCTTT CASSLGGDRLNTEAFF
. TRBJ2-7 TRBV29-1 TRBD1 TGCAGCGTTGCCCAGGGGGCCTACGAGCAGTACTTC CSVAQGAYEQYF
. TRBJ2-7 TRBV5-1 TRBD2 TGCGCCAGCTCAACCGGCCTCGCGGGGGTGTACGAGCAGTACTTC CASSTGLAGVYEQYF
. TRBJ2-7 TRBV27 . TGTGCCAGCAGTTTAGAGGGTCTGAACTACGAGCAGTACTTC CASSLEGLNYEQYF
. TRBJ2-7 TRBV15 TRBD1 TGTGCCACCAGCAGAGGAGGGGGCACCTCCTACGAGCAGTACTTC CATSRGGGTSYEQYF
. TRBJ2-3 TRBV7-9 . TGTGCCAGCAGTTGGACTGTTAGCACAGATACGCAGTATTTT CASSWTVSTDTQYF
. TRBJ1-6 TRBV30 . TGTGCCTGGGGCAGAGAGGGTTCACCCCTCCACTTT CAWGREGSPLHF
. TRBJ1-2 TRBV10-2 . TGCGCCAGCAGTGCAGGGTTGAACTATGGCTACACCTTC CASSAGLNYGYTF
. TRBJ1-6 TRBV5-1 . TGCGCCAGCAGCTCAGCGACAGATTATAATTCACCCCTCCACTTT CASSSATDYNSPLHF
. TRBJ1-2 TRBV6-5 TRBD1 TGTGCCAGCAGCCCGAGGGGACAGAACTATGGCTACACCTTC CASSPRGQNYGYTF
. TRBJ2-7 TRBV9 TRBD1 TGTGCCAGCAGCGTCGCGGGACAGGGCTACGAGCAGTACTTC CASSVAGQGYEQYF
. TRBJ1-2 TRBV6-5 . TGTGCCAGCAGTTACTCGACCGCCGGAGCCTACACCTTC CASSYSTAGAYTF
. TRBJ2-1 TRBV5-1 TRBD1 TGCGCCAGCAGCTTGGCCGAGCGACAGGGCTTCGGTGAGCAGTTCTTC CASSLAERQGFGEQFF
. TRBJ1-3 TRBV4-1 . TGCGCCAGCAGCCACCCGGGACTTTCCTCTGGAAACACCATATATTTT CASSHPGLSSGNTIYF
. TRBJ2-2 TRBV6-5 TRBD1 TGTGCCAGCAGTTACTCGAAGGGACAGGGGGCCGGGGAGCTGTTTTTT CASSYSKGQGAGELFF
. TRBJ2-7 TRBV9 . TGTGCCAGCAGCCCAACACCCCTGGCCGGAGACGAGCAGTACTTC CASSPTPLAGDEQYF
. TRBJ1-1 TRBV6-6 . TGTGCCAGCAGTTTTGTTACAGAAACGAACACTGAAGCTTTCTTT CASSFVTETNTEAFF
once TRBJ2-3 TRBV19 . TGTGCCAGTAGTATGTCCGGGGTCACAGATACGCAGTATTTT CASSMSGVTDTQYF
. TRBJ1-2 TRBV7-2 TRBD1 TGTGCCAGCAGCCCAGGGACAGACTTCTATGGCTACACCTTC CASSPGTDFYGYTF
. TRBJ1-1 TRBV5-4 . TGTGCCAGCAGCTTGGACAGCCACACTGAAGCTTTCTTT CASSLDSHTEAFF
few TRBJ1-2 TRBV10-3 . TGTGCCATCACTCGGGACTCGACTAACTATGGCTACACCTTC CAITRDSTNYGYTF
. TRBJ2-2 TRBV5-1 TRBD2 TGCGCCAGCACCTCCCTCGGGGGGGCAGGGGAGCTGTTTTTT CASTSLGGAGELFF
few TRBJ1-2 TRBV6-6 . TGTGCCGTCCAGACAGAAGTGCACGGCTACACCTTC CAVQTEVHGYTF
. TRBJ2-6 TRBV19 . TGTGCCAGTAGTATATCGGGGGCCAACGTCCTGACTTTC CASSISGANVLTF
. TRBJ2-7 TRBV6-5 . TGTGCCAGCAGTCCCAGGTATACCCCCTACGAGCAGTACTTC CASSPRYTPYEQYF
. TRBJ1-1 TRBV30 . TGTGCCTGGAACCCGGGAGTGAACACTGAAGCTTTCTTT CAWNPGVNTEAFF
few TRBJ2-7 TRBV7-7 . TGTGCCAGCAGCTTGCAGCGGTCCTACGAGCAGTACTTC CASSLQRSYEQYF
. TRBJ2-2 TRBV4-1 . TGCGCCAGCAGCCCCTCAACAGGGGAGGTTAACACCGGGGAGCTGTTTTTT CASSPSTGEVNTGELFF
few TRBJ2-3 TRBV9 . TGTGCCAGCAGCGCCCCTCTACAGGGTTTCCCCACAGATACGCAGTATTTT CASSAPLQGFPTDTQYF
few TRBJ1-5 TRBV10-3 TRBD1 TGTGCCATTTCCCCGGGACAGTACAATCAGCCCCAGCATTTT CAISPGQYNQPQHF
once TRBJ2-7 TRBV5-6 TRBD1 TGTGCCAGCAGCTGGGGAGGAAGGACAGGGTCAGGCGAGCAGTACTTC CASSWGGRTGSGEQYF
few TRBJ1-5 TRBV30 TRBD1 TGTGCCTGGAGTCGTGACAGGGGAGGTGTTTACGGCAATCAGCCCCAGCATTTT CAWSRDRGGVYGNQPQHF
. TRBJ1-4 TRBV5-4 . TGTGCCAGCAGCTTGGACAGGGACGGGGAAAAACTGTTTTTT CASSLDRDGEKLFF
. TRBJ1-6 TRBV4-3 . TGCGCCAGCAGCCAAGAGCAGAGGGAGGATTCACCCCTCCACTTT CASSQEQREDSPLHF
. TRBJ1-6 TRBV6-1 TRBD1 TGTGCCAGCAGCCTGACAGGGAAAGAAAATTCACCCCTCCACTTT CASSLTGKENSPLHF
. TRBJ2-5 TRBV11-1 TRBD1 TGTGCCAGCAGCTACCACGGATCCGGGACAGGGGGCCAAGAGACCCAGTACTTC CASSYHGSGTGGQETQYF
. TRBJ1-2 TRBV27 TRBD1 TGTGCCAGCAGTTTTCGACAGGGGGCCCCCGTCTTC CASSFRQGAPVF
. TRBJ2-7 TRBV5-6 TRBD1 TGTGCCAGCAGCTTCCCGGGACAGAGCTCCTACGAGCAGTACTTC CASSFPGQSSYEQYF
. TRBJ2-1 TRBV5-1 . TGCGCCAGCAGCTTATCCGGGGGTTGGGATGAGCAGTTCTTC CASSLSGGWDEQFF
once TRBJ1-4 TRBV7-9 TRBD1 TGTGCCAGCAGCTATGCACAGGGGTCCCGGCAAGAAAAACTGTTTTTT CASSYAQGSRQEKLFF
. TRBJ2-3 TRBV29-1 . TGCAGCGGCAGGGGTTTGGATACGCAGTATTTT CSGRGLDTQYF
. TRBJ1-5 TRBV2 . TGTGCCAGCAGTGACTTGGAAAGGGGATACCAGCCCCAGCATTTT CASSDLERGYQPQHF
few TRBJ2-7 TRBV4-3 . TGCGCCAGCAGCCAAGACCGGGGGATGAGCTCCTACGAGCAGTACTTC CASSQDRGMSSYEQYF
. TRBJ1-5 TRBV5-4 . TGTGCCAGCAGCCAAGGACAGAATCAGCCCCAGCATTTT CASSQGQNQPQHF